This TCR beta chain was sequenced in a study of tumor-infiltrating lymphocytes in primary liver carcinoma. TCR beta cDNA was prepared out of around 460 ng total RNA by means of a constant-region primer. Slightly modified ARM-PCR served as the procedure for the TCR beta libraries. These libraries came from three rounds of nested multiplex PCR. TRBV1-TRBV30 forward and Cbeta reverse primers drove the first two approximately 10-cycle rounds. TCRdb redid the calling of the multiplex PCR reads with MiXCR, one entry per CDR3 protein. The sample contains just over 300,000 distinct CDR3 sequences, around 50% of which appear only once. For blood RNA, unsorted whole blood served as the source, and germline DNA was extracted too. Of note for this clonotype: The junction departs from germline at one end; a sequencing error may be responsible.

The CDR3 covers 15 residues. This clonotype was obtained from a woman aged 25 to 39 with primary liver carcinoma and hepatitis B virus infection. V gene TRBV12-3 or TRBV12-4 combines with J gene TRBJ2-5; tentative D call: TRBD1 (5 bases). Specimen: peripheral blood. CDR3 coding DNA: TGTGCCAGTAATTCCTCATCAGGGTCCCAAGAGACCCGGTACTTC. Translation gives CASNSSSGSQETRYF.